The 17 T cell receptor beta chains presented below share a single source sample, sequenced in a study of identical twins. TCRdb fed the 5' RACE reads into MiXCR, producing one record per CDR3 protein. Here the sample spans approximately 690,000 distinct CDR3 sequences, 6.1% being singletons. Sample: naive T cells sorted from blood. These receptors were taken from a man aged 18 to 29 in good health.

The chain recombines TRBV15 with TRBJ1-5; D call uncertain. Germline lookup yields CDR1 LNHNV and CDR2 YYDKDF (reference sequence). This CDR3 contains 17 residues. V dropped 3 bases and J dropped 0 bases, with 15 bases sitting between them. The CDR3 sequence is CATSSGRLADSNQPQHF. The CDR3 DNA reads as TGTGCCACCAGCAGTGGTCGATTGGCGGATAGCAATCAGCCCCAGCATTTT.

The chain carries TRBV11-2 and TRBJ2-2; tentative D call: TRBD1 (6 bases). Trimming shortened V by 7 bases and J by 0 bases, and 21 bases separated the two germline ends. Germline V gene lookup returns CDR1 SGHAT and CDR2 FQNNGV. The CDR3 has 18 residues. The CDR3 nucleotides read TGTGCCAGCAACCCAGGGGCGCGTTTGGGGACGAACACCGGGGAGCTGTTTTTT. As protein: CASNPGARLGTNTGELFF.

CDR3 in amino acids: CAWSKGPELSEAQYF. CDR3 in DNA: TGTGCCTGGAGTAAAGGGCCCGAACTTTCGGAGGCCCAGTACTTC. V gene TRBV30 combines with J gene TRBJ2-5; D is possibly TRBD2 (5 bases). V was trimmed by 2 bases and J by 9 bases, leaving 22 bases between them. The CDR3 covers 15 residues. Looked up from germline, CDR1 is GTSNPN and CDR2 is SVGIG (reference sequence).

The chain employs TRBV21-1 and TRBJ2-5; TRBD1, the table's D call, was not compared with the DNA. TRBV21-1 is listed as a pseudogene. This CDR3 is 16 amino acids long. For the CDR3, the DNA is TGTGCCAGCAGCAAGGAGAGGAGACAGAAACAAGAGACCCAGTACTTC. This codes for CASSKERRQKQETQYF.

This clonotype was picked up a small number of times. DNA for the CDR3: TGTGCCAGCAGCCAAGATACCCCTCCACGTGGCACCGGGGAGCTGTTTTTT. It yields the protein CASSQDTPPRGTGELFF. The rearrangement uses TRBV4-2 and TRBJ2-2; D remains unclear. The V end lost 0 bases, the J end lost 4 bases, and 15 bases lay between the germline ends. The CDR3 length is 17 residues. Germline CDR1 reads LGHNA; CDR2 reads YNFKEQ.

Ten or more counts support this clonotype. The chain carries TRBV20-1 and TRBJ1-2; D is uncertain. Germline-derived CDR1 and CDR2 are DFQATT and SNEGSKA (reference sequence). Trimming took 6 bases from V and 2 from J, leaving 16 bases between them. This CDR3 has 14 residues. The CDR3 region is CSAKLKLGNYGYTF. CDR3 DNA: TGCAGTGCCAAACTAAAACTCGGGAACTATGGCTACACCTTC.

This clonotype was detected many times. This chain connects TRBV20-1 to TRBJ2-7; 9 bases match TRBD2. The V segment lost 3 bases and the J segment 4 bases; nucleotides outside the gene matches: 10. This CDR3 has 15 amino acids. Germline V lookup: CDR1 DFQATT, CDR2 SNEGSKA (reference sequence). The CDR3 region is CSASLFSGSGYEQYF. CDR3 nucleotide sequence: TGCAGTGCTAGTCTTTTTAGCGGGAGCGGGTACGAGCAGTACTTC.

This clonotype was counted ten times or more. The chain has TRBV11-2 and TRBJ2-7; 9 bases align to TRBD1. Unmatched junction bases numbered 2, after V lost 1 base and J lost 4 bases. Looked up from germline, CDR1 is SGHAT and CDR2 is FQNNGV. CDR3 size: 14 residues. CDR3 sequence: CASSLGTGEYEQYV. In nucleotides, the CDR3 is TGTGCCAGCAGCTTAGGGACAGGGGAATACGAGCAGTACGTC.

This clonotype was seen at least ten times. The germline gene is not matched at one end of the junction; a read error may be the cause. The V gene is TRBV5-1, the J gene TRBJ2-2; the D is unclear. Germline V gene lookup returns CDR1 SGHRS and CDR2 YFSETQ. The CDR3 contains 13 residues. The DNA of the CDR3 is TGTGCCAGCAGCTCCGACTACACCGGGGAGCTGTTTTTT. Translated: CASSSDYTGELFF.

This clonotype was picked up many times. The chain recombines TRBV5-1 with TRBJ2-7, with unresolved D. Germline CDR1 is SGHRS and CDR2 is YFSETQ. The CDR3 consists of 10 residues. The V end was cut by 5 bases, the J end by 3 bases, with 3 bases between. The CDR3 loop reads CASRLYEQYV. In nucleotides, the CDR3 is TGCGCCAGCAGACTCTACGAGCAGTACGTC.

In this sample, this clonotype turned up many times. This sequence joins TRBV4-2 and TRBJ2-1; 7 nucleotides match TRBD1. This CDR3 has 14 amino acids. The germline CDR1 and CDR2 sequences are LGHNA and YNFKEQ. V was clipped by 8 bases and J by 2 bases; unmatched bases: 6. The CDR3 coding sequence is TGTGCCAGCTCCCAAGGGGGCCCCTACAATGAGCAGTTCTTC. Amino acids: CASSQGGPYNEQFF.

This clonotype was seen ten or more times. The CDR3 reads CSARDRFVDLETQYF. The CDR3 DNA sequence: TGCAGTGCTAGAGATAGGTTCGTAGACCTGGAGACCCAGTACTTC. The chain has TRBV20-1 and TRBJ2-5; D is undetermined. Germline assignment: CDR1 DFQATT and CDR2 SNEGSKA (reference sequence). The CDR3 is 15 amino acids. Between the trimmed V and J ends, which lost 0 bases and 5 bases, there was a span of 16 bases.

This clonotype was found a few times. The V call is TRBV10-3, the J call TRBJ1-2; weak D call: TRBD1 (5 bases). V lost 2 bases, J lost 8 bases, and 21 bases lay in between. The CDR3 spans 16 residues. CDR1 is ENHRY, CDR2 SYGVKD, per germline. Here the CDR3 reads CAISEPEMTASRGYTF. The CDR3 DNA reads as TGTGCCATCAGTGAGCCCGAGATGACAGCTTCTCGGGGCTACACCTTC.

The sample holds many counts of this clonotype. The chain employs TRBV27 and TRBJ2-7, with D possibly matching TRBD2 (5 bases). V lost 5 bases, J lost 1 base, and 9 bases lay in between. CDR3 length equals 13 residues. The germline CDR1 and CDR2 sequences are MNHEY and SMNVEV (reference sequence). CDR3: CASSDPGSYEQYV. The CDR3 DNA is TGTGCCAGCAGTGACCCGGGGTCCTACGAGCAGTACGTC.

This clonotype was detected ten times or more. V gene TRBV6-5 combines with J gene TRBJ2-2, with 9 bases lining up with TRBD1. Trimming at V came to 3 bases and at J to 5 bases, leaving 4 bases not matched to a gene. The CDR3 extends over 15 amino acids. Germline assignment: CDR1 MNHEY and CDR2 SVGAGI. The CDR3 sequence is CASSYGTGRTGELFF. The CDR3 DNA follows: TGTGCCAGCAGTTATGGGACAGGGCGAACCGGGGAGCTGTTTTTT.

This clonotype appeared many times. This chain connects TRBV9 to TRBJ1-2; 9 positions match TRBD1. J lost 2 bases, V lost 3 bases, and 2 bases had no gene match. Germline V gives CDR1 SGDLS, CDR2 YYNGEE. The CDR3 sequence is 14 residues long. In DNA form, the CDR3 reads TGTGCCAGCAGCGGACAGGGGGAGAACTATGGCTACACCTTC. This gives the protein CASSGQGENYGYTF. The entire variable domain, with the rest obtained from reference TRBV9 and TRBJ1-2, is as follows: DSGVTQTPKHLITATGQRVTLRCSPRSGDLSVYWYQQSLDQGLQFLIQYYNGEERAKGNILERFSAQQFPDLHSELNLSSLELGDSALYFCASSGQGENYGYTFGSGTRLTVV.

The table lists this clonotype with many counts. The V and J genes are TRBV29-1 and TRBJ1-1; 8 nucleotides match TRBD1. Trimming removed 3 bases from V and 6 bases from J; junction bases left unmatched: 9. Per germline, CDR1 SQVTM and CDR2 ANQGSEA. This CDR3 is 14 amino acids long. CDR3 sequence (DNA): TGCAGCGTTGAGGACAGGGCCCTATTCGCTGAAGCTTTCTTT. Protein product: CSVEDRALFAEAFF. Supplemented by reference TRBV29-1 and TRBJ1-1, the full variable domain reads SAVISQKPSRDICQRGTSLTIQCQVDSQVTMMFWYRQQPGQSLTLIATANQGSEATYESGFVIDKFPISRPNLTFSTLTVSNMSPEDSSIYLCSVEDRALFAEAFFGQGTRLTVV.